Sequencing of this T cell receptor beta chain was carried out in a study of neurological immune-mediated disorders. The cDNA was synthesized by means of template-switch 5'RACE, which was carried out with 10-nucleotide random UMIs. The output of every sequencing run, over 190 million TCR-beta sequences, came from 15-18 subjects. Each CDR3 protein is one row after TCRdb ran MiXCR on the 5' RACE reads. The table lists about 71,000 distinct CDR3 sequences, 4.5% of them singletons, with approximately 6.9% in the top ten. CDR1 and CDR2 from the germline V gene are SGHRS and YFSETQ. The CDR3 contains 13 residues. V lost 4 bases and J lost 0, with 7 bases in between.

The chain combines TRBV5-1 with TRBJ1-1; D gene ambiguous. The receptor was isolated from a young man with multiple sclerosis. What was sequenced was PBMCs. CDR3 coding DNA: TGCGCCAGCAGCCTATCTCTGAACACTGAAGCTTTCTTT. Its protein product is CASSLSLNTEAFF. The full variable domain, completed using reference TRBV5-1 and TRBJ1-1, is KAGVTQTPRYLIKTRGQQVTLSCSPISGHRSVSWYQQTPGQGLQFLFEYFSETQRNKGNFPGRFSGRQFSNSRSEMNVSTLELGDSALYLCASSLSLNTEAFFGQGTRLTVV.